Included here is one T cell receptor (beta chain) sequence, with context. Generated by immunoSEQ multiplex PCR, the TCRdb table keeps only in-frame clones and is missing some. The sample includes about 97,000 clones, 95% to 97% of them seen just once. The data stem from a study of technical replicates of blood from a few donors. What was sequenced was T cells isolated from PBMCs. The receptor comes from a human donor in good health.

The CDR3 DNA follows: TGTGCCAGCAGCCGGACTAGCGGGAGAGAGCAGTACTTC. It yields the protein CASSRTSGREQYF. The chain recombines TRBV7-2 with TRBJ2-7; 13 nucleotides line up with TRBD2. The CDR3 sequence is 13 residues long. The trim removed 5 bases at V and 7 bases at J, leaving 2 bases unmatched. Germline CDR1 is SGHTA and CDR2 is FQGNSA.